This TCR beta chain was captured by sequencing in a study of tumor-infiltrating lymphocytes in localized non-small cell lung cancer. Study-wide context: Resected tumor was paired with non-adjacent uninvolved lung from the same patient.

Study observations and caveats: Different pieces of the same tissue went to different assays, confounding technical variation with intratumor heterogeneity. Not all patients were TCR sequenced, owing to tissue quantity.

Germline loops: CDR1 KGHSH, CDR2 LQKENI. With V trimmed by 3 bases and J by 5 bases, 8 bases remained unmatched. The CDR3 sequence is 17 residues long. On this clone itself: Antigen unknown.

Data came from immunoSEQ multiplex PCR; TCRdb stores just in-frame clones and leaves some out. The sample carries 9,500 to 10,000 clones, 60% to 75% recorded once. This clonotype was sampled from a human donor with non-small cell lung cancer. The rearrangement uses TRBV18 and TRBJ1-5; 12 bases are shared with TRBD1. The sequencing sample was made of lung tumor tissue. CDR3 sequence (DNA): TGTGCCAGCTCACCTTCGGCCGGGACAGGGGGCGATCAGCCCCAGCATTTT. This encodes CASSPSAGTGGDQPQHF.